Below, 21 T cell receptor beta chains from the same sample are listed, as sequenced in a study of T cells in Graves' hyperthyroidism and ophthalmopathy. The investigators amplified TCR beta CDR3 regions from RNA transcripts. Using the HTBI primer set, a first-round RT-PCR was run on the TCR CDR3. TCRdb re-called the multiplex PCR reads through MiXCR, storing one row per CDR3 protein. The sample shows around 760,000 distinct CDR3 sequences, under 45% of them seen only once. Sequencing was done on a sample of blood. The receptors derive from a woman in her 40s with Graves' hyperthyroidism.

This clonotype was found once. Germline and junction disagree at one end, which may indicate a read error. The V gene is TRBV20-1, the J gene TRBJ1-5; D is perhaps TRBD1 (6 bases). The CDR3 totals 15 residues. Germline lookup yields CDR1 DFQATT and CDR2 SNEGSKA (reference sequence). DNA for the CDR3: TGCAGTGCTATGACTAGCGGGGGGCGAAATCAGCTCCAGCATTTT. As protein: CSAMTSGGRNQLQHF.

The rearrangement links TRBV4-3 to TRBJ2-5; 9 bases agree with TRBD2. The CDR3 is 17 amino acids. Germline V gene sequence: CDR1 LGHNA, CDR2 YSLEER. The J segment lost 5 bases and the V segment lost 0 bases, leaving 10 bases of the junction unmatched. The CDR3 DNA reads as TGCGCCAGCAGCCAAGATAGGGCGGGAGGGCCCTGGGAGACCCAGTACTTC. The encoded protein is CASSQDRAGGPWETQYF.

Comments on this clonotype: At one of its ends the junction is not consistent with the germline gene, which may arise from a read error. The CDR3 DNA follows: TGCGCCAGCAGCCAGGGGGGACAGACAGCTTTCTTT. This translates into CASSQGGQTAFF. The chain uses TRBV7-9 and TRBJ1-1; 7 bases line up with TRBD1. Germline loops: CDR1 SEHNR, CDR2 FQNEAQ (reference sequence). CDR3 length: 12 residues.

There are many counts of this clonotype. The gene calls are TRBV20-1 and TRBJ2-7, with 12 nucleotides matching TRBD2. CDR1 and CDR2 from the germline V gene are DFQATT and SNEGSKA (reference sequence). Trimming at V came to 7 bases and at J to 3 bases, leaving 10 bases not matched to a gene. CDR3 length equals 15 residues. The CDR3 region is CSVLILAGGYYEQYF. For the CDR3, the DNA is TGCAGTGTTCTAATCCTAGCGGGAGGGTACTACGAGCAGTACTTC.

J is TRBJ1-2 and V is TRBV24-1; 10 positions agree with TRBD1. Germline lookup yields CDR1 KGHDR and CDR2 SFDVKD. The V gene end was trimmed by 4 bases and the J gene end by 4 bases; junction bases not matched to a gene: 2. This CDR3 region has 14 residues. CDR3 in amino acids: CATSETGGRYGYTF. CDR3 nucleotides: TGTGCCACCAGTGAGACAGGGGGCCGCTATGGCTACACCTTC.

The chain has TRBV2 and TRBJ1-5; D uncertain. The CDR3 covers 15 residues. The V end was cut by 5 bases, the J end by 0 bases, with 11 bases between. Germline V gives CDR1 SNHLY, CDR2 FYNNEI. CDR3 DNA sequence: TGTGCCAGCAGTTCCGGACGGCGTAGCAATCAGCCCCAGCATTTT. Amino acid sequence: CASSSGRRSNQPQHF. Based on the CDR3 plus reference TRBV2 and TRBJ1-5, the full variable domain is EPEVTQTPSHQVTQMGQEVILRCVPISNHLYFYWYRQILGQKVEFLVSFYNNEISEKSEIFDDQFSVERPDGSNFTLKIRSTKLEDSAMYFCASSSGRRSNQPQHFGDGTRLSIL.

This chain links TRBV10-3 with TRBJ2-6; D gene unclear. Per germline, CDR1 ENHRY and CDR2 SYGVKD. V was trimmed by 11 bases and J by 0 bases, leaving 14 bases between them. The CDR3 is 15 residues long. The CDR3 spells CAASWVSSGANVLTF. For the CDR3, the DNA is TGTGCCGCCAGTTGGGTGAGCTCTGGGGCCAACGTCCTGACTTTC.

This clonotype showed up just a few times. The chain is built from TRBV7-2 and TRBJ2-7; the D call may be TRBD1 or TRBD2 (5 bases each). The DNA end lines up better with TRBJ2-1; the J call may be wrong. The CDR3 is 14 amino acids. Germline loops: CDR1 SGHTA, CDR2 FQGNSA. This CDR3 is CASSLTGPSDEQFF. DNA of the CDR3: TGTGCCAGCAGCTTAACGGGACCCTCCGATGAGCAGTTCTTC.

The rearrangement links TRBV5-4 to TRBJ2-5, with D maybe TRBD2 (5 bases). Trimming pared 0 bases from V and 5 bases from J, leaving 17 bases between. CDR1 is SGHNT, CDR2 YYREEE, per germline (reference sequence). This CDR3 has 16 residues. The CDR3 DNA follows: TGTGCCAGCAGCTTGGGGAGGTCCGAGGGAAGGGAGACCCAGTACTTC. Encoded protein: CASSLGRSEGRETQYF. Variable domain in full (rest from reference TRBV5-4 and TRBJ2-5): ETGVTQSPTHLIKTRGQQVTLRCSSQSGHNTVSWYQQALGQGPQFIFQYYREEENGRGNFPPRFSGLQFPNYSSELNVNALELDDSALYLCASSLGRSEGRETQYFGPGTRLLVL.

This clonotype was detected a few times. J is TRBJ2-3 and V is TRBV10-3, with 11 nucleotides matching TRBD2. Unmatched junction bases numbered 3, after V lost 0 bases and J lost 4 bases. The germline CDR1 and CDR2 sequences are ENHRY and SYGVKD. This CDR3 has 16 residues. The CDR3 is CAISESLAGESDTQYF. The DNA for the CDR3 is TGTGCCATCAGTGAGTCACTAGCGGGGGAGTCAGATACGCAGTATTTT.

As DNA, the CDR3 is TGCGCCAGCAGCACCGGGTTTACCTCTTTCCTGGGAGAGCAGTACTTC. The encoded protein is CASSTGFTSFLGEQYF. V and J are TRBV4-3 and TRBJ2-7, with D uncertain. This CDR3 has 16 residues. With 5 bases removed from V and 7 bases from J, the gap between germline ends came to 24 bases. Germline assignment: CDR1 LGHNA and CDR2 YSLEER.

The rearrangement uses TRBV7-9 and TRBJ1-2; D uncertain. Trimming took 2 bases from V and 6 from J, leaving 19 bases between them. CDR1 and CDR2 from the germline V gene are SEHNR and FQNEAQ (reference sequence). The CDR3 sequence is 16 residues long. This CDR3 is CASSLSSVIQPNGYTF. CDR3 nucleotides: TGTGCCAGCAGCTTAAGTAGTGTGATCCAACCCAATGGCTACACCTTC.

The V call is TRBV7-9, the J call TRBJ2-7; possibly TRBD1 for D (6 bases). Trimming took 5 bases from V and 3 from J, leaving 14 bases between them. CDR1 and CDR2 (germline): SEHNR, FQNEAQ (reference sequence). This CDR3 is 14 amino acids long. In DNA form, the CDR3 reads TGTGCCAGCAGCACATCTGGACAGATCTACGAGCAGTACTTC. Protein: CASSTSGQIYEQYF.

This clonotype was observed many times. CDR3 bases: TGTGCCAGCAGCCAAGACCGGTCCAGCTATTCACCCCTCCACTTT. Translation gives CASSQDRSSYSPLHF. This chain uses TRBV3-1 with TRBJ1-6; unclear D gene. Trimming stripped 0 bases from V and 8 bases from J, with 11 bases between. Germline V gene lookup returns CDR1 LGHDT and CDR2 YNNKEL (reference sequence). CDR3 size: 15 residues.

This rearrangement joins TRBV9 to TRBJ1-2; TRBD1 is a possible D gene (5 bases). This CDR3 spans 11 amino acids. Germline V lookup: CDR1 SGDLS, CDR2 YYNGEE. Trimming shortened V by 2 bases and J by 7 bases, and 6 bases separated the two germline ends. Here the CDR3 DNA reads TGTGCCAGCAGCGTTGGGGGTGGCTACACCTTC. Translating gives CASSVGGGYTF.

This clonotype was found many times. The V and J genes are TRBV12-3 or TRBV12-4 and TRBJ1-5; the D gene is possibly TRBD1 (5 bases). The V end was cut by 3 bases, the J end by 6 bases, with 12 bases between. This CDR3 has 14 residues. CDR3 DNA sequence: TGTGCCAGCAGTTTGGGCAGAACAGGTCAGCCCCAGCATTTT. Protein sequence: CASSLGRTGQPQHF.

This clonotype was counted at least ten times. The rearrangement joins TRBV12-3 or TRBV12-4 to TRBJ2-7, with TRBD1 matching 7 bases. The CDR3 has 14 amino acids. J lost 4 bases, V lost 3 bases, and 6 bases had no gene match. CDR3 in amino acids: CASSFTTGKYEQYF. As DNA, the CDR3 is TGTGCCAGCAGTTTTACGACAGGGAAGTACGAGCAGTACTTC.

Concerning this clonotype: Just one base apart from a much larger clone, this may be a read error. This rearrangement joins TRBV10-3 to TRBJ2-7; no clear D gene. This CDR3 is 10 amino acids long. From germline, CDR1 is ENHRY and CDR2 SYGVKD. As DNA, the CDR3 is TGTGCCAGCAGTGTCTACGAGCAGTGCTTC. Residues: CASSVYEQCF.

A remark on this clonotype: The conserved final phenylalanine or tryptophan is absent from the CDR3, which likely points to a read error. No DNA is shown, since the ends of the CDR3 on it are uncertain; the CDR3 is the one TCRdb lists. The chain combines TRBV20-1 with TRBJ2-3; TRBD1 reflects the table's D call only, with no check against the DNA. Per germline, CDR1 DFQATT and CDR2 SNEGSKA (reference sequence). The CDR3 spans 10 amino acids, including both terminal residues. The CDR3 loop is CSARGHGGNY.

The J gene is TRBJ1-5, the V gene TRBV20-1; D gene ambiguous. Germline CDR1 and CDR2: DFQATT and SNEGSKA (reference sequence). The CDR3 totals 12 residues. With 3 bases removed from V and 9 bases from J, the gap between germline ends came to 12 bases. CDR3 nucleotides: TGCAGTGCTAGTGGGCCTGCGGGGCCCCAGCATTTT. It codes for CSASGPAGPQHF.

The chain carries TRBV6-5 and TRBJ2-7, with no clear D. V lost 5 bases, J lost 6 bases, and 11 bases lay in between. The CDR3 is made up of 12 amino acids. From germline, CDR1 is MNHEY and CDR2 SVGAGI. For the CDR3, the DNA is TGTGCCAGCAGTGTGCACATTGCCGAGCAGTACTTC. It encodes CASSVHIAEQYF.